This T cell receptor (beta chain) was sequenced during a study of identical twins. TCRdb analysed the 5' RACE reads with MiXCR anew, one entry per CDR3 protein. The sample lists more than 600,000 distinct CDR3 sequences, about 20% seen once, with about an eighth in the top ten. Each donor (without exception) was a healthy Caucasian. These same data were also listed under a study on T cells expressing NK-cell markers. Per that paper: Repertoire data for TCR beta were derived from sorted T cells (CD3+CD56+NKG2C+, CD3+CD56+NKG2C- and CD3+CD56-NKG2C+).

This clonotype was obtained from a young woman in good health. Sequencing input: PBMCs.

CDR3 nucleotides: TGTGCCAGCAGTTTATCCGTGACACTCGGCGAGCAGTACTTC. Protein product: CASSLSVTLGEQYF. This chain connects TRBV27 to TRBJ2-7; D unclear. CDR1 and CDR2 from the germline V gene are MNHEY and SMNVEV (reference sequence). V gave up 0 bases and J gave up 6 bases, with 12 bases separating them. The CDR3 spans 14 residues.